This entry concerns a single T cell receptor beta chain. The antigen it recognizes is unknown. Nothing much larger sits one base from this clone, and base qualities are not available. TCRbeta CDR3 regions were amplified from genomic DNA by means of the immunoSEQ Assay, a bias-controlled multiplex PCR. Per the source publication's procedure: Within the assay, amplification of reference gene primers was used to estimate how many nucleated cells each sample contained. To quantify the absolute abundance of each unique TCRbeta CDR3 rearrangement, sequence reads were collapsed and filtered. For each sample, productive Simpson clonality was calculated as the square root of Simpson's diversity index across productive rearrangements. The table was pulled from immuneACCESS by TCRdb, which kept in-frame rearrangements only. Such tables lose some clones; where checked, under half of the loss comes from unresolved V genes, and the rest has no known cause. Clonal size and the V and J genes are those of that table, whereas D and trimming came from the DNA. This sample has tens of thousands of clones in its table, and around 80% of those were observed once. The ten largest clones represent 15% to 20% of the sample.

The V end loses 8 bases and the J end loses 4 bases, and a stretch of 12 bases separates them. In the germline V gene, CDR1 corresponds to MDHEN and CDR2 to SYDVKM. Inclusive of the bounding cysteine and phenylalanine, the CDR3 is 12 residues long. This entry keeps only the CDR3 DNA: 36 bases, framed from base 1. This sample is drawn from a study of blood T cell repertoires in COVID-19 (TCRdb year 2020). Background on the whole study: The collaborator samples originated in the United States, Italy and Spain and spanned the acute and convalescent phases of COVID-19. The dataset comprised deeply sampled blood TCRbeta repertoires from subjects exposed to, actively infected with, or recovered from COVID-19. The repertoires were released in a freely available public database intended as a resource for research on the immune response to SARS-CoV-2. Nearly every sample came with metadata listing a de-identified subject ID, COVID-19 status, age in years and sex. Where HLA class I and class II types were available, the types were taken from metadata supplied by the sample provider, not from assay-based typing. Samples were obtained from the ongoing ImmuneRACE study (first 160 participants) and from over 1,000 subjects provided by 6 global collaborators. The material from the prospective study consisted of cDNA or gDNA derived from T cells, B-cell-depleted T cells, or PBMCs. The investigation overall reported the following: The quantity of clinical and demographic metadata differed by source and by participant and was supplied without curation.

Whole blood was collected in K2EDTA tubes by collaborating institutions according to the institutions' own protocols. For TCRbeta analysis, collaborator samples were shipped as frozen whole blood, as isolated PBMCs, or as DNA extracted from either sample type. Here the chain combines TRBV28 and TRBJ2-7, with no D gene named confidently. Input material: peripheral blood. This TCR came from a woman of 80 years or more with active or convalescent COVID-19. The CDR3 region reads CASAMTSYEQYF. The DNA sequence reads TGTGCCAGCGCGATGACAAGTTACGAGCAGTACTTC.